This T cell receptor beta chain was observed in a study of long-term antiretroviral therapy in people with HIV. Study-wide results and caveats: The study collected blood between the mid-2000s and the late 2010s, possibly under older ART regimens. Pre-ART-expanded clones dominated the repertoire at all time points.

Details on this clone: Its specificity is unknown.

Run at survey level, the immunoSEQ assay was version v3.0. Profiling relied on immunoSEQ multiplex PCR, and the TCRdb table lists in-frame clones only, not all of them. The profile shows approximately 15,000 clones, 80% to 90% of them singletons. Trimming at V came to 4 bases and at J to 8 bases, leaving 20 bases not matched to a gene. Germline values: CDR1 MGHRA, CDR2 YSYEKL. The CDR3 covers 18 residues. The V gene is TRBV4-1, the J gene TRBJ2-1; 7 positions agree with TRBD2. This specimen consisted of unsorted PBMCs, obtained 0.1 years after starting antiretroviral therapy. The TCR was taken from a young man with HIV. Written as DNA, the CDR3 is TGCGCCAGCAGCCGGTCGGACCCGGGGGGAGGGCTTTTAGATGAGCAGTTCTTC. This gives the protein CASSRSDPGGGLLDEQFF.